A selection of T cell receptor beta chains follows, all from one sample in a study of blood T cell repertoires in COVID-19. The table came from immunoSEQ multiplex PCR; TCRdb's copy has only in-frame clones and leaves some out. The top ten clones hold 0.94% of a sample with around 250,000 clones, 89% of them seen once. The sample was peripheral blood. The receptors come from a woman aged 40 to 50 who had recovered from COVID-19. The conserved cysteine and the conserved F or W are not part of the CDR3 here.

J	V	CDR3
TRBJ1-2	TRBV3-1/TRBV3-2	ASSQDITDRGGYT
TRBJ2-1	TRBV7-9	ASTGLAGGLYNEQF
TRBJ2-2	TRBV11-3	ASSLGLAANTGELF
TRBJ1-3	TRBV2	ASAGVNSGNTIY
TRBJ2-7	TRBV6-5	ASSYLNGGRVWEQY
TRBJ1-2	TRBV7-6	ASSLAPLADYGYT
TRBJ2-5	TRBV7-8	ASSPHRGNWETQY
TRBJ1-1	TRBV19	ASSIRSGQGVGTEAF
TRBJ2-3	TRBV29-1	SVLRDGRTDTQY
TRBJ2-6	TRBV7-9	ASSFPVQGAGSGANVLT
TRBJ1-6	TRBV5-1	ASSSGASSYNSPLH
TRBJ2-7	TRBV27	ASSSVWTSGYTGDEQY
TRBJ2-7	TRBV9	ASSERDSADYEQY
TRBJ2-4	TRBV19	ASSPPGTSSQY
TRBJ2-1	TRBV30	AWSGWDSREGEQF
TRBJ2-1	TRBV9	ASSVGRAGVGNEQF
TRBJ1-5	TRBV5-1	ASSLEGQGTQPQH
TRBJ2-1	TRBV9	ASSVGVAGVSYNEQF
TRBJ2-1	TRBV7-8	ASSGRTSGRAFYNEQF
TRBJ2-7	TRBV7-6	ASSSSTGNPYEQY
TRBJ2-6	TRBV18	ASSPGVGAGGSGANVLT
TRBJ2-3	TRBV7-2	ASRGASTDTQY
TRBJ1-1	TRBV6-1	ASSENGIGGKDTEAF
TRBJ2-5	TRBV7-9	ASSFVGSAGETQY
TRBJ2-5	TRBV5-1	ASRFGGEETQY
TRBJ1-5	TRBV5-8	ASSLVTGTGGLQPQH
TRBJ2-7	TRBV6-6	ASSRGLAGGLVHEQY
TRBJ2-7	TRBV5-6	ASSFLSSAESSYEQY
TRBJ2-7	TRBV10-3	AITGSITGTSGPYEQY
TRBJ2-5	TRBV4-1	ASSQAPQETQY
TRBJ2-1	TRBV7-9	ASSQHTGGAYNEQF